The present T cell receptor (beta chain) was sequenced within a study of shared clonotypes between healthy human individuals. The germline V gene encodes CDR1 MDHEN and CDR2 SYDVKM. This CDR3 contains 12 residues. The ends were cut back, 10 bases at V and 0 bases at J, with 7 bases in the middle. The protocol was immunoSEQ multiplex PCR, while the TCRdb copy is restricted to in-frame clones and leaves out a portion. The table lists some 2.4 million clones, approximately 93% of them singletons, with 0.36% in the top ten. The gene calls are TRBV28 and TRBJ1-3, with a tentative D call TRBD1 (5 bases). The TCR originated in a man between 18 and 29 years old in good health. Some clones in this sample may be carry-over from other donors' samples. Sequencing input: naive CD4+ T cells from PBMCs. The subset was: CD45RA+ positively selected. CDR3 coding DNA: TGTGCCACCGACAGCTCTGGAAACACCATATATTTT. It translates to CATDSSGNTIYF.